A single sample gave rise to the 27 T cell receptor beta chains below, sequenced in a study of T cell clonotyping in hematopoietic cell transplantation. Measured with immunoSEQ multiplex PCR; TCRdb has only the in-frame clones, and not every one. The table includes more than 25,000 clones, around nine tenths detected once. The source was PBMCs, collected 100 days after allogeneic stem cell transplant. The receptor set was obtained from a female patient aged 50-59 years who had an allogeneic stem cell transplant from a related donor, so the T cells may come from the graft donor. Some clones in this sample may be carry-over from other donors' samples.

The CDR3 sequence is CASSTTLAPGQGINSPLHF. CDR3 in DNA: TGCGCCAGCAGCACTACTTTAGCTCCGGGACAGGGGATTAATTCACCCCTCCACTTT. The chain is built from TRBV5-1 and TRBJ1-6; 10 bases map to TRBD1. Germline V lookup: CDR1 SGHRS, CDR2 YFSETQ. Trimming removed 4 bases from V and 6 bases from J; junction bases left unmatched: 16. CDR3 size: 19 residues.

The genes are TRBV6-1 and TRBJ1-2, with a tentative D call TRBD1 (6 bases). The CDR3 is 13 residues long. The V end was cut by 4 bases, the J end by 5 bases, with 11 bases between. CDR1 and CDR2 from the germline V gene are MNHNS and SASEGT. In DNA form, the CDR3 reads TGTGCCAGCAGTGGGTGGGGGACATATGGCTACACCTTC. Residues: CASSGWGTYGYTF.

V usage is TRBV4-1 and J usage is TRBJ2-7, with 11 bases identical to TRBD2. CDR1 and CDR2 from the germline V gene are MGHRA and YSYEKL. V shed 0 bases, J shed 2 bases, and the junction held 12 bases outside the gene matches. The CDR3 has 19 residues. CDR3 region: CASSQDQLSGGDDAYEQYF. The CDR3 DNA is TGCGCCAGCAGCCAAGATCAGCTTAGCGGGGGGGATGATGCCTACGAGCAGTACTTC.

DNA for the CDR3: TGTGCCAGCAGCCCGGGACAGGGGGCCGGCGAGCAGTACTTC. Protein: CASSPGQGAGEQYF. The rearrangement joins TRBV5-7 to TRBJ2-7; 12 bases fit TRBD1. TRBV5-7 is noted as an ORF with a role that remains uncertain. V shed 4 bases, J shed 6 bases, and the junction held 5 bases outside the gene matches. This CDR3 contains 14 residues.

The rearrangement links TRBV19 to TRBJ2-2, with 7 bases lining up with TRBD2. Trimming removed 2 bases from V and 0 bases from J; junction bases left unmatched: 6. Germline lookup yields CDR1 LNHDA and CDR2 SQIVND (reference sequence). The CDR3 runs 17 residues. The CDR3 is CASSITGGPSNTGELFF. DNA of the CDR3: TGTGCCAGTAGTATAACGGGGGGACCCTCGAACACCGGGGAGCTGTTTTTT.

The V and J genes are TRBV19 and TRBJ1-2; 10 bases map to TRBD1. Germline assignment: CDR1 LNHDA and CDR2 SQIVND (reference sequence). Trimming cost V 6 bases and J 6 bases; bases outside gene matches: 7. The CDR3 loop spans 14 amino acids. The CDR3 here is CASRTGQGSNGYTF. CDR3 nucleotides: TGTGCCAGTAGAACGGGACAGGGGAGTAATGGCTACACCTTC.

The sample holds one count of this clone. This rearrangement joins TRBV7-6 to TRBJ1-5, with 8 bases lining up with TRBD1. J was trimmed by 7 bases and V by 5 bases; bases with no gene match: 7. The CDR3 sequence is 14 residues long. Germline V gene data show CDR1 as SGHVS and CDR2 as FNYEAQ. CDR3 in DNA: TGTGCCAGCAGCCTAGGACAGGGCCAGCAGCCCCAGCATTTT. Amino acid sequence: CASSLGQGQQPQHF.

V gene TRBV6-5 combines with J gene TRBJ1-1, with 7 bases lining up with TRBD1. The CDR3 runs 16 residues. Germline V gives CDR1 MNHEY, CDR2 SVGAGI. The J segment lost 2 bases and the V segment lost 2 bases, leaving 8 bases of the junction unmatched. This CDR3 reads CASSYLRTGYNTEAFF. As DNA, the CDR3 is TGTGCCAGCAGTTACCTACGGACAGGATATAACACTGAAGCTTTCTTT.

J is TRBJ2-5 and V is TRBV9; maybe TRBD2 (5 bases). This CDR3 region has 14 residues. The V gene lost 3 bases and the J gene lost 5 bases, with 14 bases spanning the gap. Germline CDR1 reads SGDLS; CDR2 reads YYNGEE. CDR3 nucleotides: TGTGCCAGCAGCGATGACGAGGGCTTTGAGACCCAGTACTTC. Its translation: CASSDDEGFETQYF.

The chain has TRBV4-3 and TRBJ2-1; 12 nucleotides match TRBD2. Germline loops: CDR1 LGHNA, CDR2 YSLEER. Trimming took 1 base from V and 8 from J; bases not matched to a gene: 6. The CDR3 contains 16 residues. DNA for the CDR3: TGCGCCAGCAGCCAAGGCGCTAGCGGGGGGGTTGATGAGCAGTTCTTC. Its protein is CASSQGASGGVDEQFF.

The chain couples TRBV7-8 to TRBJ1-3; tentative D call: TRBD1 (6 bases). Deletions cut 6 bases from V and 3 bases from J, with 21 bases between. Looked up from germline, CDR1 is SGHVS and CDR2 is FQNEAQ. The CDR3 length is 17 residues. The CDR3 here is CASSSTFGGGYGNTIYF. CDR3 nucleotides: TGTGCCAGCAGTTCGACGTTCGGGGGCGGATATGGAAACACCATATATTTT.

J is TRBJ2-3 and V is TRBV7-3; D possibly corresponds to TRBD2 (8 bases). V lost 5 bases, J lost 2 bases, and 14 bases lay in between. CDR1 is SGHTA and CDR2 is FQGTGA in the germline V gene. This CDR3 spans 15 amino acids. Here the CDR3 reads CASSPGGGPTDTQYF. The CDR3 DNA is TGTGCCAGCAGCCCGGGAGGGGGCCCCACAGATACGCAGTATTTT.

V usage is TRBV9 and J usage is TRBJ2-1, with unresolved D. V lost 0 bases to trimming and J lost 6 bases, with 4 bases between them. Germline CDR1 SGDLS, CDR2 YYNGEE. This CDR3 is 12 amino acids long. This CDR3 is CASSVEFNEQFF. The CDR3 DNA is TGTGCCAGCAGCGTAGAGTTCAATGAGCAGTTCTTC.

The rearrangement links TRBV7-6 to TRBJ2-3; D is ambiguous. This CDR3 region has 13 residues. Trimming took 5 bases from V and 5 from J, leaving 11 bases between them. The germline V gene encodes CDR1 SGHVS and CDR2 FNYEAQ. In DNA form, the CDR3 reads TGTGCCAGCAGCCCCCGGGCACTAGATACGCAGTATTTT. As protein: CASSPRALDTQYF. Based on the CDR3 plus reference TRBV7-6 and TRBJ2-3, the full variable domain is GAGVSQSPRYKVTKRGQDVALRCDPISGHVSLYWYRQALGQGPEFLTYFNYEAQQDKSGLPNDRFSAERPEGSISTLTIQRTEQRDSAMYRCASSPRALDTQYFGPGTRLTVL.

The J gene is TRBJ2-7, the V gene TRBV30; D not certain. Germline loops: CDR1 GTSNPN, CDR2 SVGIG (reference sequence). This CDR3 is 12 amino acids long. V shed 3 bases and J shed 5 bases, with 11 bases lying between them. CDR3 in DNA: TGTGCCTGGAGCCCCCGAGTAGACGAGCAGTACTTC. Its protein is CAWSPRVDEQYF.

CDR3 bases: TGTGCCAGCAGCTGGTCGGGCCAGGGGGAAGGTGGCTACACCTTC. As protein: CASSWSGQGEGGYTF. The V call is TRBV7-2, the J call TRBJ1-2; 7 bases align to TRBD1. Germline V gene data show CDR1 as SGHTA and CDR2 as FQGNSA. V lost 4 bases to trimming and J lost 7 bases; unmatched junction nucleotides: 12. There are 15 residues in the CDR3.

V gene TRBV30 combines with J gene TRBJ1-1; TRBD1 might be the D (6 bases). Per the germline V gene, CDR1 is GTSNPN and CDR2 is SVGIG (reference sequence). The V gene lost 2 bases and the J gene lost 0 bases, with 7 bases spanning the gap. This CDR3 is built from 13 residues. The CDR3 sequence is CAWSRQVNTEAFF. CDR3 DNA: TGTGCCTGGAGTCGACAGGTGAACACTGAAGCTTTCTTT.

The V call is TRBV6-5, the J call TRBJ1-1; D not certain. Looked up from germline, CDR1 is MNHEY and CDR2 is SVGAGI. The CDR3 loop spans 13 amino acids. V lost 0 bases and J 4 bases, leaving 6 bases between the germline ends. The CDR3 loop is CASSYSYGTEAFF. The DNA of the CDR3 is TGTGCCAGCAGTTACTCTTATGGCACTGAAGCTTTCTTT.

The chain links TRBV30 to TRBJ1-1; D perhaps matches TRBD1 (5 bases). The CDR3 has 11 residues. V lost 1 base, J lost 5 bases, and 5 bases lay in between. Germline V CDR1 and CDR2: GTSNPN, SVGIG (reference sequence). The DNA for the CDR3 is TGTGCCTGGAGTGGACAGACTGAAGCTTTCTTT. It translates to CAWSGQTEAFF.

The chain combines TRBV7-6 with TRBJ2-3, with 9 bases aligning to TRBD2. This CDR3 has 16 amino acids. The germline V gene encodes CDR1 SGHVS and CDR2 FNYEAQ. V dropped 5 bases and J dropped 5; count of bases not matched to a gene: 11. CDR3 coding DNA: TGTGCCAGCAGCCCCCCAGAGCGGGGGGTGGGAGATACGCAGTATTTT. This gives the protein CASSPPERGVGDTQYF.

This chain links TRBV10-3 with TRBJ1-1; D not resolved. The CDR3 runs 14 residues. V shed 3 bases and J shed 3 bases, with 11 bases lying between them. Germline V CDR1 and CDR2: ENHRY, SYGVKD. In DNA form, the CDR3 reads TGTGCCATCAGTGATCTGGTGTTCGACACTGAAGCTTTCTTT. It encodes CAISDLVFDTEAFF.

The V call is TRBV18, the J call TRBJ1-6, with a tentative D call TRBD1 (6 bases). This CDR3 is 15 amino acids long. Trimming removed 5 bases from V and 5 bases from J, with 13 bases in between. The V gene's germline CDR1 is KGHSH and CDR2 LQKENI. Written as DNA, the CDR3 is TGTGCCAGCTCATCCGGGACACAAAATAATTCACCCCTCCACTTT. Protein sequence: CASSSGTQNNSPLHF.

CDR3 loop: CASSPTTRREQYF. CDR3 nucleotides: TGCGCCAGCAGCCCTACGACCCGCCGTGAGCAGTACTTC. The gene calls are TRBV5-1 and TRBJ2-7; D unclear. The V gene's germline CDR1 is SGHRS and CDR2 YFSETQ. CDR3 length: 13 residues. The germline V and J ends were trimmed by 4 bases and 7 bases, with 15 bases remaining between them.

The chain uses TRBV7-3 and TRBJ1-1; possible D gene TRBD1, 5 bases. The germline V and J ends were trimmed by 4 bases and 7 bases, with 16 bases remaining between them. Germline V gene sequence: CDR1 SGHTA, CDR2 FQGTGA. The CDR3 contains 14 residues. Here the CDR3 reads CASSSSGTQGEAFF. For the CDR3, the DNA is TGTGCCAGCAGCTCGTCTGGGACCCAGGGTGAAGCTTTCTTT.

This chain links TRBV28 with TRBJ2-1, with D unresolved. The CDR3 covers 14 residues. V lost 7 bases and J 0 bases, leaving 10 bases between the germline ends. Germline V gene sequence: CDR1 MDHEN, CDR2 SYDVKM. The CDR3: CASTPISSYNEQFF. In DNA, the CDR3 is TGTGCCAGCACCCCGATTAGCTCCTACAATGAGCAGTTCTTC.

The CDR3 here is CASSQEPRLDTQYF. The CDR3 nucleotides are TGCGCCAGCAGCCAAGAGCCCAGGTTAGATACGCAGTATTTT. The rearrangement links TRBV4-1 to TRBJ2-3, with D unresolved. V was cut by 0 bases and J by 5 bases, with 9 bases left in between. The germline gives CDR1 MGHRA, CDR2 YSYEKL. The CDR3 runs 14 residues.

This chain connects TRBV7-2 to TRBJ2-3; 12 bases agree with TRBD2. Germline trimming cut 4 bases from V and 1 base from J; bases unmatched to any gene: 0. This CDR3 comprises 15 residues. Looked up from germline, CDR1 is SGHTA and CDR2 is FQGNSA. The CDR3 loop is CASSSSGGGTDTQYF. In DNA form, the CDR3 reads TGTGCCAGCAGCTCTAGCGGGGGGGGCACAGATACGCAGTATTTT.